These 22 T cell receptor beta chains were all obtained from the same sample, sequenced in a study of regulatory T cells in long-lasting Graves disease. Arm-PCR of CDR3 regions and iRepertoire HTBI primers were the basis on which TCR beta libraries were built. TCRdb analysed the multiplex PCR reads with MiXCR anew, one entry per CDR3 protein. The sample comprises about 430,000 distinct CDR3 sequences, around 23% of which are singletons, and roughly an eighth rests with the top ten. As to time point: persistent/refractory GD, antithyroid drugs over 5 years with positive TRAb. From RNA extracted from PBMCs, the TCR library was made. The specimen comprised peripheral blood mononuclear cells (PBMCs), sampled when the disease was refractory, from a patient treated with antithyroid drugs. These receptors were obtained from a female donor with Graves disease.

This clonotype has ten or more counts. The rearrangement uses TRBV2 and TRBJ2-2, with TRBD2 matching 9 bases. This CDR3 spans 15 amino acids. Germline lookup yields CDR1 SNHLY and CDR2 FYNNEI. V trimming: 8 bases; J trimming: 4 bases; junction bases outside the gene matches: 8. The CDR3 DNA reads TGTGCCAGCTGTGGCGGGAGGGGCCCCACCGGGGAGCTGTTTTTT. Amino acid sequence: CASCGGRGPTGELFF.

This clonotype came up many times. This chain connects TRBV3-1 to TRBJ1-2; D ambiguous. CDR1 is LGHDT, CDR2 YNNKEL, per germline (reference sequence). The germline V and J ends were trimmed by 5 bases and 3 bases, with 7 bases remaining between them. CDR3 length: 12 amino acids. The chain's CDR3 is CASSVRDYGYTF. The CDR3 DNA reads as TGTGCCAGCAGCGTCCGGGACTATGGCTACACCTTC.

The genes are TRBV7-9 and TRBJ1-4, with a weak D call TRBD1 (5 bases). Germline V gene sequence: CDR1 SEHNR, CDR2 FQNEAQ (reference sequence). V was clipped by 1 base and J by 6 bases, with 9 bases between them. The CDR3 is 14 residues long. The CDR3, as DNA: TGTGCCAGCAGCTTAGGTACAGGCGATGAAAAACTGTTTTTT. It yields the protein CASSLGTGDEKLFF.

This clonotype was seen many times. The genes are TRBV2 and TRBJ1-4; D is possibly TRBD1 (6 bases). CDR1 SNHLY and CDR2 FYNNEI come from the germline V gene. V dropped 3 bases and J dropped 7 bases, with 15 bases sitting between them. The CDR3 has 15 residues. CDR3 nucleotides: TGTGCCAGCAGTGAGTTGGGGGCGCGGATTGAAAAACTGTTTTTT. It encodes CASSELGARIEKLFF.

This rearrangement joins TRBV28 to TRBJ2-7; the D gene is possibly TRBD1 (5 bases). V was trimmed by 4 bases and J by 0 bases, leaving 25 bases between them. The CDR3 extends over 19 amino acids. CDR1 is MDHEN and CDR2 is SYDVKM in the germline V gene. As DNA, the CDR3 is TGTGCCAGCAGTTCAACAATACTCCCCGGACACCAAACCTCCTACGAGCAGTACTTC. Translated: CASSSTILPGHQTSYEQYF.

The sample holds many counts of this clonotype. The CDR3 protein is CASSEPARFYGYTF. The CDR3 coding sequence is TGTGCCAGCAGTGAACCCGCCAGGTTCTATGGCTACACCTTC. The rearrangement links TRBV6-1 to TRBJ1-2; no definite D call. Trimming cost V 2 bases and J 4 bases, with 11 bases left between them. Germline V gives CDR1 MNHNS, CDR2 SASEGT. This CDR3 region has 14 residues.

The table lists this clonotype with many counts. The rearrangement uses TRBV5-4 and TRBJ2-2; 13 bases map to TRBD2. Trimming removed 7 bases from V and 5 bases from J; junction bases left unmatched: 8. CDR1 SGHNT and CDR2 YYREEE come from the germline V gene (reference sequence). This CDR3 is 16 amino acids long. The CDR3 sequence: CASGAGLAGNTGELFF. As DNA, the CDR3 is TGTGCCAGCGGGGCGGGACTAGCGGGAAATACCGGGGAGCTGTTTTTT. Based on the CDR3 plus reference TRBV5-4 and TRBJ2-2, the full variable domain is ETGVTQSPTHLIKTRGQQVTLRCSSQSGHNTVSWYQQALGQGPQFIFQYYREEENGRGNFPPRFSGLQFPNYSSELNVNALELDDSALYLCASGAGLAGNTGELFFGEGSRLTVL.

The rearrangement links TRBV6-2 or TRBV6-3 to TRBJ1-1; the D gene is possibly TRBD1 (5 bases). With 3 bases removed from V and 4 bases from J, the gap between germline ends came to 9 bases. This CDR3 comprises 13 residues. The V gene's germline CDR1 is MNHEY and CDR2 SVGEGT. The CDR3 sequence is CASSYKGSTEAFF. The CDR3 region has the DNA TGTGCCAGCAGTTATAAGGGGAGCACTGAAGCTTTCTTT.

The CDR3 DNA reads TGTGCCAGCAGTGAATCGGCAGTAGGCACTGAAGCTTTCTTT. This sequence encodes CASSESAVGTEAFF. The J gene is TRBJ1-1, the V gene TRBV25-1; no clear D. Germline loops: CDR1 MGHDK, CDR2 SYGVNS. V lost 1 base to trimming and J lost 4 bases, with 10 bases between them. The CDR3 sequence is 14 residues long.

The sample holds many counts of this clonotype. The CDR3 here is CASSPTHVGVSDEQYF. The CDR3 DNA follows: TGTGCCAGCAGTCCCACCCATGTGGGGGTGTCCGACGAGCAGTACTTC. The chain carries TRBV27 and TRBJ2-7, with D perhaps given as TRBD1 or TRBD2 (5 bases each). Germline CDR1 reads MNHEY; CDR2 reads SMNVEV (reference sequence). This CDR3 contains 16 residues. V was shortened by 5 bases and J by 5 bases, with 22 bases between the two germline ends.

There are many counts of this clonotype. The chain uses TRBV7-2 and TRBJ2-6; TRBD1 matches 10 bases. J was trimmed by 0 bases and V by 1 base; bases with no gene match: 3. Per germline, CDR1 SGHTA and CDR2 FQGNSA. This CDR3 has 18 amino acids. The CDR3: CASSLVGTGVSGANVLTF. In DNA, the CDR3 is TGTGCCAGCAGCTTAGTTGGGACAGGGGTCTCTGGGGCCAACGTCCTGACTTTC.

The chain recombines TRBV6-1 with TRBJ2-6; D is uncertain. This CDR3 is built from 15 residues. Trimming cost V 2 bases and J 4 bases, with 9 bases left between them. CDR1 and CDR2 from the germline V gene are MNHNS and SASEGT. CDR3 bases: TGTGCCAGCAGTGAAATCCGGGCCGGGGCCAACGTCCTGACTTTC. It specifies CASSEIRAGANVLTF.

The rearrangement links TRBV30 to TRBJ1-2, with 7 nucleotides matching TRBD1. Germline V lookup: CDR1 GTSNPN, CDR2 SVGIG (reference sequence). The CDR3 consists of 18 residues. V lost 5 bases and J lost 1; bases outside the gene matches: 19. CDR3 DNA: TGTGCCTGGCTCTTATACCCAGGACAGGCCGCTGATAACTATGGCTACACCTTC. This sequence encodes CAWLLYPGQAADNYGYTF.

V and J are TRBV28 and TRBJ2-1; D gene ambiguous. V was cut by 8 bases and J by 3 bases, with 11 bases left in between. This CDR3 is built from 13 residues. CDR1 is MDHEN, CDR2 SYDVKM, per germline. The CDR3 nucleotides read TGTGCCAGCTCCGGGTCCGTCTACAATGAGCAGTTCTTC. Protein product: CASSGSVYNEQFF.

This clonotype was picked up many times. This chain connects TRBV6-1 to TRBJ2-2, with a possible D match to TRBD1 (5 bases). This CDR3 has 15 amino acids. Germline CDR1 is MNHNS and CDR2 is SASEGT. With 2 bases removed from V and 8 bases from J, the gap between germline ends came to 15 bases. The DNA of the CDR3 is TGTGCCAGCAGTGAACCCGGACACCCTGGGGGGGAGCTGTTTTTT. Translation gives CASSEPGHPGGELFF.

There are a few counts of this clonotype. This chain uses TRBV28 with TRBJ2-3; perhaps TRBD1 as D (6 bases). The CDR3 loop spans 14 amino acids. The germline V gene encodes CDR1 MDHEN and CDR2 SYDVKM. V lost 5 bases to trimming and J lost 4 bases, with 13 bases between them. The CDR3 protein is CASSHEQGPDTQYF. CDR3 coding DNA: TGTGCCAGCAGTCACGAACAGGGCCCAGATACGCAGTATTTT.

This clonotype was seen many times. This chain joins TRBV12-3 or TRBV12-4 and TRBJ2-4; D is perhaps TRBD1 (6 bases). V was shortened by 5 bases and J by 8 bases, with 16 bases between the two germline ends. The CDR3 has 14 residues. The CDR3 sequence: CASSPGHDIYIQYF. The DNA of the CDR3 is TGTGCCAGCAGTCCGGGACACGACATTTACATTCAGTACTTC.

This clonotype was picked up many times. The chain combines TRBV27 with TRBJ2-5; 7 positions match TRBD1. This CDR3 region has 15 residues. The V gene's germline CDR1 is MNHEY and CDR2 SMNVEV (reference sequence). After removal of 2 bases from V and 4 bases from J, the junction contained 7 bases not matched to a gene. The CDR3 reads CASSLGAPGGETQYF. The CDR3 nucleotides are TGTGCCAGCAGTTTAGGCGCCCCAGGGGGAGAGACCCAGTACTTC.

The chain recombines TRBV5-1 with TRBJ1-4; unclear D gene. The germline V gene has CDR1 SGHRS and CDR2 YFSETQ. The CDR3 length is 15 residues. The V end lost 1 base, the J end lost 1 base, and 8 bases lay between the germline ends. The CDR3 nucleotides are TGCGCCAGCAGCTTGCGCGGGGAAACTAATGAAAAACTGTTTTTT. It yields the protein CASSLRGETNEKLFF.

This clonotype was counted at least ten times. This chain uses TRBV27 with TRBJ1-5; maybe TRBD1 (5 bases). The CDR3 sequence is 14 residues long. Trimming removed 5 bases from V and 3 bases from J, with 11 bases in between. CDR1 is MNHEY and CDR2 is SMNVEV in the germline V gene (reference sequence). The chain's CDR3 is CASSPRGYNQPQHF. CDR3 nucleotides: TGTGCCAGCAGTCCTCGGGGGTACAATCAGCCCCAGCATTTT.

The chain recombines TRBV7-2 with TRBJ2-2; possible D gene TRBD1, 5 bases. Germline loops: CDR1 SGHTA, CDR2 FQGNSA. This CDR3 region has 14 residues. V shed 8 bases and J shed 2 bases, with 12 bases lying between them. The CDR3 nucleotides are TGTGCCAGCCAACGACAGCCCAACACCGGGGAGCTGTTTTTT. Its translation is CASQRQPNTGELFF.

This clonotype appeared a few times. V usage is TRBV28 and J usage is TRBJ2-3; no clear D gene. This CDR3 comprises 13 residues. Trimming removed 4 bases at V and 5 bases at J, with 10 bases between. From germline, CDR1 is MDHEN and CDR2 SYDVKM. The CDR3 reads CASSSLPGDTQYF. DNA of the CDR3: TGTGCCAGCAGTTCTCTTCCGGGAGATACGCAGTATTTT.